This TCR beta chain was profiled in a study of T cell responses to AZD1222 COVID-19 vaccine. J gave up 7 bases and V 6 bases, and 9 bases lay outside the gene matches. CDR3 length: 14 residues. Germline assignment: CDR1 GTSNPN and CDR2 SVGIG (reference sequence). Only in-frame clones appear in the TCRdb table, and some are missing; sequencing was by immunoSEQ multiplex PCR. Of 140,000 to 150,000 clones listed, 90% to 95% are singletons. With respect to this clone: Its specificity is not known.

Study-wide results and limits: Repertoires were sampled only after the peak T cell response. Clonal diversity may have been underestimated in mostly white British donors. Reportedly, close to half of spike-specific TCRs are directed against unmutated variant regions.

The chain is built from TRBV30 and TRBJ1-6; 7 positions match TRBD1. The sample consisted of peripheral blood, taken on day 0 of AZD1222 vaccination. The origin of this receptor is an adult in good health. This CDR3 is CACRGQTLNSPLHF. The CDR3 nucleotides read TGTGCCTGTAGGGGACAGACCTTGAATTCACCCCTCCACTTT.